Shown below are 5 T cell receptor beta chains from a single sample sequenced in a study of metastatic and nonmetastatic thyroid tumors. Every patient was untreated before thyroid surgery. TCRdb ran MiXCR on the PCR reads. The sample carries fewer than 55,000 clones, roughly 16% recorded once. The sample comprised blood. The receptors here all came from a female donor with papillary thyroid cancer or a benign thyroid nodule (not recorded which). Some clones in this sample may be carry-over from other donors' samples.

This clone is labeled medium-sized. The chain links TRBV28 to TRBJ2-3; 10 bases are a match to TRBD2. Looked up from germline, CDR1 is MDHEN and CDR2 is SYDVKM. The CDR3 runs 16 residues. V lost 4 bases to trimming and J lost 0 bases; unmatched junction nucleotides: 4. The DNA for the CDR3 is TGTGCCAGCAGTTCCGTAGCGGGGGGAAGCACAGATACGCAGTATTTT. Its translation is CASSSVAGGSTDTQYF.

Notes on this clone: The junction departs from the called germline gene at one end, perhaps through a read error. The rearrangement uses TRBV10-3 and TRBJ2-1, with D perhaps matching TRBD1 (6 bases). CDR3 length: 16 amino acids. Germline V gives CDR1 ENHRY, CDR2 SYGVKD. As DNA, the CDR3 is TGTGACATCAGCAGGGGCTATCAGGCCCCCTACAATGAGCAGTTCTTC. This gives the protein CDISRGYQAPYNEQFF.

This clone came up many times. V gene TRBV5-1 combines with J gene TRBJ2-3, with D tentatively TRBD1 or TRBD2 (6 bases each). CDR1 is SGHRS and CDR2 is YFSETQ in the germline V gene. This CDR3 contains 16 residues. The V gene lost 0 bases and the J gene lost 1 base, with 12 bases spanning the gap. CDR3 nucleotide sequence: TGCGCCAGCAGCTTGGGGGACCGGGGGCGCACAGATACGCAGTATTTT. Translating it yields CASSLGDRGRTDTQYF.

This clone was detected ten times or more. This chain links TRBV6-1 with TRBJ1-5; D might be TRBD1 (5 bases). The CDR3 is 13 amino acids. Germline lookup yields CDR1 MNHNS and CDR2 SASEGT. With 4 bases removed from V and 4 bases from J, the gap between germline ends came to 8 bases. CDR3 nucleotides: TGTGCCAGCAGTGCGGGGGGGAATCAGCCCCAGCATTTT. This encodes CASSAGGNQPQHF.

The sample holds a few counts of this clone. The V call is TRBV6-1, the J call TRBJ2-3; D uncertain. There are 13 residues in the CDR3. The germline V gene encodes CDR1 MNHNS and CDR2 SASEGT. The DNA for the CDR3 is TGTGCTGTCCGGGCAGCTAGCACAGATACGCAGTATTTT. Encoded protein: CAVRAASTDTQYF.